The 24 T cell receptor beta chains presented below share a single source sample, sequenced in a study of T-cell memory formation after mild COVID-19. TCRdb passed the 5' RACE reads through MiXCR, listing each CDR3 protein once. The sample consists of 150,000 to 200,000 distinct CDR3 sequences, around 30% of them appearing once. Sequencing was carried out using PBMCs or a T cell subset sorted from them (not recorded which). All receptors derive from an adult woman who had mild COVID-19 (a few samples of this study predate the infection). Cell type and time point are not known.

The rearrangement joins TRBV12-3 or TRBV12-4 to TRBJ2-2; D perhaps matches TRBD2 (6 bases). This CDR3 contains 16 residues. V gave up 4 bases and J gave up 0 bases, with 12 bases separating them. The CDR3: CASSSPGRSNTGELFF. Here the CDR3 DNA reads TGTGCCAGCAGTTCCCCGGGGAGGTCGAACACCGGGGAGCTGTTTTTT.

This rearrangement joins TRBV18 to TRBJ2-7; unclear D gene. Germline V gives CDR1 KGHSH, CDR2 LQKENI. This CDR3 has 14 residues. With 5 bases removed from V and 4 bases from J, the gap between germline ends came to 15 bases. CDR3: CASSLTTGGYEQYF. The CDR3 nucleotides read TGTGCCAGCTCATTAACCACGGGTGGATACGAGCAGTACTTC.

The V call is TRBV20-1, the J call TRBJ1-2; D call uncertain. Trimming shortened V by 1 base and J by 4 bases, and 19 bases separated the two germline ends. The CDR3 is 16 amino acids. The germline gives CDR1 DFQATT, CDR2 SNEGSKA (reference sequence). CDR3 loop: CSARAGLNSGPYGYTF. CDR3 bases: TGCAGTGCTAGAGCAGGATTGAACTCGGGCCCCTATGGCTACACCTTC.

The V and J genes are TRBV3-1 and TRBJ2-1; 11 nucleotides match TRBD2. In germline, CDR1 is LGHDT, CDR2 YNNKEL (reference sequence). The ends lost 0 bases at V and 12 bases at J; junction bases unmatched: 1. CDR3 size: 13 residues. CDR3 in amino acids: CASSQDLAGGQFF. The CDR3 DNA reads as TGTGCCAGCAGCCAAGATCTAGCGGGGGGGCAGTTCTTC.

The genes are TRBV5-6 and TRBJ2-5; possible D gene TRBD2, 6 bases. CDR3 length: 15 amino acids. V lost 1 base and J 5 bases, leaving 15 bases between the germline ends. The germline V gene has CDR1 SGHDT and CDR2 YYEEEE. The DNA of the CDR3 is TGTGCCAGCAGCTTGTTGGTGCGGGGCCGGGAGACCCAGTACTTC. It codes for CASSLLVRGRETQYF.

The chain uses TRBV4-2 and TRBJ2-7; D may be TRBD1 (5 bases). The germline V gene has CDR1 LGHNA and CDR2 YNFKEQ. The CDR3 extends over 15 amino acids. Between the trimmed V and J ends, which lost 2 bases and 2 bases, there was a span of 13 bases. The CDR3 protein is CASSQSETGTYEQYF. The CDR3 region has the DNA TGTGCCAGCAGCCAATCCGAAACAGGAACCTACGAGCAGTACTTC.

This clonotype has just a few counts. This chain joins TRBV4-1 and TRBJ2-7; D is perhaps TRBD1 (5 bases). V shed 2 bases and J shed 0 bases, with 8 bases lying between them. This CDR3 contains 14 residues. The germline V gene encodes CDR1 MGHRA and CDR2 YSYEKL. Here the CDR3 reads CASSQTGASYEQYF. CDR3 nucleotides: TGCGCCAGCAGCCAAACAGGAGCCTCCTACGAGCAGTACTTC.

This chain connects TRBV7-9 to TRBJ1-5; D gene ambiguous. V was pared by 1 base and J by 5 bases, with 18 bases between. Germline assignment: CDR1 SEHNR and CDR2 FQNEAQ (reference sequence). The CDR3 has 17 amino acids. The DNA for the CDR3 is TGTGCCAGCAGCTTAGGCATCCCTGGAGGGTTCGATCAGCCCCAGCATTTT. This sequence encodes CASSLGIPGGFDQPQHF.

This clonotype was found a few times. The chain combines TRBV20-1 with TRBJ2-5; 10 bases map to TRBD2. Germline CDR1 is DFQATT and CDR2 is SNEGSKA (reference sequence). The CDR3 has 16 amino acids. With V trimmed by 1 base and J by 2 bases, 7 bases remained unmatched. Here the CDR3 reads CSARGRTSGNQETQYF. The CDR3 region has the DNA TGCAGTGCTAGAGGACGGACTAGCGGAAATCAAGAGACCCAGTACTTC.

This clonotype came up a few times. V gene TRBV27 combines with J gene TRBJ2-7, with 7 positions matching TRBD2. Germline V lookup: CDR1 MNHEY, CDR2 SMNVEV (reference sequence). Losses at the gene ends were 5 bases for V and 6 bases for J; bases not matched to a gene: 10. The CDR3 runs to 14 residues. CDR3 region: CASSPGGGGSEQYF. The CDR3 region has the DNA TGTGCCAGCAGTCCGGGGGGAGGAGGCAGCGAGCAGTACTTC.

The chain links TRBV20-1 to TRBJ1-2; no definite D call. Germline V gene lookup returns CDR1 DFQATT and CDR2 SNEGSKA (reference sequence). The CDR3 is 14 residues long. The V gene lost 0 bases and the J gene lost 4 bases, with 12 bases spanning the gap. The CDR3 protein is CSARDTAKPYGYTF. As DNA, the CDR3 is TGCAGTGCTAGAGATACCGCCAAGCCCTATGGCTACACCTTC.

The V call is TRBV12-3 or TRBV12-4, the J call TRBJ1-2; D is possibly TRBD1 (5 bases). The CDR3 is 14 amino acids. V shed 2 bases and J shed 7 bases, with 14 bases lying between them. Here the CDR3 DNA reads TGTGCCAGCAGTTTATGGGGGACTTCGGGTGGCTACACCTTC. This translates into CASSLWGTSGGYTF.

This chain links TRBV5-1 with TRBJ2-2, with a weak D call TRBD1 (6 bases). CDR3 length equals 13 residues. Trimming left V 9 bases short and J 4 bases short, with 13 bases between. Germline CDR1 is SGHRS and CDR2 is YFSETQ. CDR3 DNA: TGCGCCACCAGAGGGGGACCCACCGGGGAGCTGTTTTTT. This sequence encodes CATRGGPTGELFF.

This clonotype was observed a handful of times. The chain couples TRBV25-1 to TRBJ2-1; TRBD2 might be the D (6 bases). CDR1 is MGHDK, CDR2 SYGVNS, per germline. With 4 bases removed from V and 6 bases from J, the gap between germline ends came to 31 bases. The CDR3 is 20 residues long. The CDR3 DNA reads TGTGCCAGCAGTGGTGTGAGGGACCCCCGTTCGAACGGGAGTATCAATGAGCAGTTCTTC. Protein sequence: CASSGVRDPRSNGSINEQFF.

The chain's CDR3 is CASRPGDVYNEQFF. DNA for the CDR3: TGTGCCAGCAGACCAGGGGACGTCTACAATGAGCAGTTCTTC. The V call is TRBV6-5, the J call TRBJ2-1; D is perhaps TRBD1 (6 bases). CDR3 length: 14 residues. The V gene lost 6 bases and the J gene lost 3 bases, with 12 bases spanning the gap. The germline gives CDR1 MNHEY, CDR2 SVGAGI.

A few counts support this clonotype. V gene TRBV7-2 combines with J gene TRBJ1-2; TRBD1 matches 9 bases. The CDR3 is 13 residues long. J lost 7 bases, V lost 5 bases, and 5 bases had no gene match. Germline lookup yields CDR1 SGHTA and CDR2 FQGNSA. DNA of the CDR3: TGTGCCAGCAGCCCGGGGACAGGGATTGGCTACACCTTC. Encoded protein: CASSPGTGIGYTF.

This clonotype was observed a few times. The rearrangement links TRBV24-1 to TRBJ1-2; possible D gene TRBD1, 5 bases. Trimming left V 4 bases short and J 2 bases short, with 16 bases between. Per the germline V gene, CDR1 is KGHDR and CDR2 is SFDVKD. The CDR3 runs 16 residues. This chain's CDR3 is CATSDRDSTHNYGYTF. For the CDR3, the DNA is TGTGCCACCAGTGACCGTGACAGCACCCACAACTATGGCTACACCTTC.

V is TRBV10-3 and J is TRBJ2-2; TRBD1 matches at 8 bases. Trimming at V came to 4 bases and at J to 0 bases, leaving 4 bases not matched to a gene. Germline V gene data show CDR1 as ENHRY and CDR2 as SYGVKD. The CDR3 consists of 16 residues. The CDR3 reads CAISVGGQANTGELFF. The DNA of the CDR3 is TGTGCCATCAGTGTGGGGGGACAGGCGAACACCGGGGAGCTGTTTTTT.

The rearrangement links TRBV14 to TRBJ2-7; TRBD1 aligns across 8 bases. The germline CDR1 and CDR2 sequences are SGHDN and FVKESK. V gave up 5 bases and J gave up 5 bases; unmatched junction bases: 5. CDR3 length equals 13 residues. The chain's CDR3 is CASSGQGVHEQYF. The CDR3 bases are TGTGCCAGCAGCGGACAGGGTGTCCACGAGCAGTACTTC.

The sample holds a few counts of this clonotype. The rearrangement uses TRBV5-1 and TRBJ1-1; perhaps TRBD1 as D (6 bases). CDR3 length: 13 amino acids. The germline V gene has CDR1 SGHRS and CDR2 YFSETQ. The ends were cut back, 5 bases at V and 4 bases at J, with 12 bases in the middle. The CDR3 coding sequence is TGCGCCAGCAGTCGACAGGACTCCACTGAAGCTTTCTTT. Translated, it gives CASSRQDSTEAFF.

The V gene is TRBV29-1, the J gene TRBJ1-1; TRBD1 is a possible D gene (5 bases). The CDR3 totals 14 residues. V dropped 8 bases and J dropped 1 base, with 17 bases sitting between them. Germline V gene lookup returns CDR1 SQVTM and CDR2 ANQGSEA. The CDR3 here is CSLKAGRGNTEAFF. The CDR3 DNA reads as TGCAGCCTTAAGGCGGGACGCGGGAACACTGAAGCTTTCTTT. Combining the CDR3 with reference TRBV29-1 and TRBJ1-1 gives the whole variable domain SAVISQKPSRDICQRGTSLTIQCQVDSQVTMMFWYRQQPGQSLTLIATANQGSEATYESGFVIDKFPISRPNLTFSTLTVSNMSPEDSSIYLCSLKAGRGNTEAFFGQGTRLTVV.

The CDR3 region is CASSPRTGEGGAFF. CDR3 coding DNA: TGTGCCAGCAGCCCCAGAACAGGGGAAGGTGGAGCTTTCTTT. J is TRBJ1-1 and V is TRBV7-9; TRBD1 agrees at 7 bases. The CDR3 has 14 amino acids. Germline V gene lookup returns CDR1 SEHNR and CDR2 FQNEAQ (reference sequence). Trimming cost V 5 bases and J 10 bases; bases outside gene matches: 13.

This clonotype was recorded a few times. The genes are TRBV9 and TRBJ2-1, with a tentative D call TRBD1 (6 bases). Germline V gives CDR1 SGDLS, CDR2 YYNGEE. The V end was cut by 4 bases, the J end by 5 bases, with 10 bases between. The CDR3 spans 13 residues. CDR3 region: CASSFPGDNEQFF. As DNA, the CDR3 is TGTGCCAGCAGCTTCCCAGGGGACAATGAGCAGTTCTTC.

This chain uses TRBV28 with TRBJ2-7; no firm D call. This CDR3 comprises 15 residues. Trimming pared 2 bases from V and 5 bases from J, leaving 16 bases between. The germline V gene has CDR1 MDHEN and CDR2 SYDVKM. The CDR3 loop reads CASSLRALGRDEQYF. The CDR3 DNA reads as TGTGCCAGCAGTTTAAGGGCCCTAGGCCGCGACGAGCAGTACTTC.